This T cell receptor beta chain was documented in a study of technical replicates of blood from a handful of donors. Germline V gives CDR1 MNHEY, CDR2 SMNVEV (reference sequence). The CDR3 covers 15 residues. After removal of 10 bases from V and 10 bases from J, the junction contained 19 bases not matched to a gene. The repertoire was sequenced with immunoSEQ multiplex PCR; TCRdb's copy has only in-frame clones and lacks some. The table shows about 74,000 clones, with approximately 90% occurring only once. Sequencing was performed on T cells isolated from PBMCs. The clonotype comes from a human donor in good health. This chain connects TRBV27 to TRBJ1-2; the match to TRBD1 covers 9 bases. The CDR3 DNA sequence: TGTGCCACCAGAGAGCGGACAGGGGCAGGGAACCACTACACCTTC. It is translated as CATRERTGAGNHYTF.